This T cell receptor (beta chain) appears in the sequencing data of a study of CD8+ T cells in alopecia areata. Study-level findings and limits: In scalp, tofacitinib significantly decreased clonality and expanded CD8+ clones among the top 100.

In regard to this clone: Its antigen is undetermined.

As the sequencing template, cDNA was produced by extracting RNA and reverse transcribing it. Profiling relied on immunoSEQ multiplex PCR, and the TCRdb table lists in-frame clones only, not all of them. This table has about 100,000 clones, about three fifths appearing once. Indicated treatment: oral pan-JAK inhibitor, 5-10 mg twice daily. Per germline, CDR1 SGHRS and CDR2 YFSETQ. There are 12 residues in the CDR3. J lost 9 bases, V lost 3 bases, and 3 bases had no gene match. The TCR originated in a human donor with alopecia areata. The material was CD8+ T cells sorted from blood, obtained at approximately week 60, from a patient treated with tofacitinib. The rearrangement uses TRBV5-1 and TRBJ2-3; 8 nucleotides line up with TRBD1. The CDR3 reads CASSSDRVTQYF. The CDR3 nucleotides are TGCGCCAGCAGCTCGGACAGGGTAACGCAGTATTTT. The complete variable domain, with remaining parts taken from reference TRBV5-1 and TRBJ2-3, reads KAGVTQTPRYLIKTRGQQVTLSCSPISGHRSVSWYQQTPGQGLQFLFEYFSETQRNKGNFPGRFSGRQFSNSRSEMNVSTLELGDSALYLCASSSDRVTQYFGPGTRLTVL.